The 19 T cell receptor beta chains below all came from one sample that was sequenced in a study of shared clonotypes between healthy human individuals. Profiling relied on immunoSEQ multiplex PCR, and the TCRdb table lists in-frame clones only, not all of them. Of 950,000 to 1,100,000 clones detected, 65% to 80% appear once; the ten largest clones hold approximately 1.5%. Sequencing was carried out using memory CD4+ T cells sorted from blood. Subset in this sample: CD45RA-negative fraction. The receptors originated from a man between 18 and 29 years old in good health.

V is TRBV4-1 and J is TRBJ1-1, with D unclear. CDR1 is MGHRA and CDR2 is YSYEKL in the germline V gene. The CDR3 runs to 13 residues. Trimming took 0 bases from V and 3 from J, leaving 5 bases between them. The CDR3 loop reads CASSQERDTEAFF. The CDR3 nucleotides read TGCGCCAGCAGCCAAGAAAGGGACACTGAAGCTTTCTTT.

The rearrangement joins TRBV18 to TRBJ1-1; D might be TRBD1 (5 bases). V was clipped by 2 bases and J by 0 bases, with 10 bases between them. There are 15 residues in the CDR3. Germline V gene sequence: CDR1 KGHSH, CDR2 LQKENI. The CDR3 here is CASSPGGVMNTEAFF. The CDR3 DNA reads TGTGCCAGCTCACCAGGGGGGGTCATGAACACTGAAGCTTTCTTT. Full variable domain (rest looked up from reference TRBV18 and TRBJ1-1): NAGVMQNPRHLVRRRGQEARLRCSPMKGHSHVYWYRQLPEEGLKFMVYLQKENIIDESGMPKERFSAEFPKEGPSILRIQQVVRGDSAAYFCASSPGGVMNTEAFFGQGTRLTVV.

The rearrangement uses TRBV19 and TRBJ2-3; TRBD1 might be the D (6 bases). The CDR3 has 14 residues. V was cut by 5 bases and J by 2 bases, with 11 bases left in between. Germline lookup yields CDR1 LNHDA and CDR2 SQIVND (reference sequence). The CDR3: CASSGTGITDTQYF. The CDR3 DNA follows: TGTGCCAGTAGTGGTACAGGGATCACAGATACGCAGTATTTT.

This clone was seen only a few times. This sample includes further DNA sequences coding for the same CDR3. This rearrangement joins TRBV2 to TRBJ2-5; no clear D gene. The CDR3 contains 10 residues. Trimming stripped 6 bases from V and 1 base from J, with 0 bases between. CDR1 is SNHLY, CDR2 FYNNEI, per germline. The CDR3 loop is CASSQETQYF. CDR3 coding DNA: TGTGCCAGCAGCCAAGAGACCCAGTACTTC.

The rearrangement joins TRBV7-2 to TRBJ1-2; D gene ambiguous. CDR1 and CDR2 (germline): SGHTA, FQGNSA. V was trimmed by 5 bases and J by 0 bases, leaving 19 bases between them. CDR3 size: 17 residues. CDR3 DNA sequence: TGTGCCAGCAGCCCCCCATTACGAGCGGCGGCTAACTATGGCTACACCTTC. Translated, it gives CASSPPLRAAANYGYTF.

The rearrangement joins TRBV19 to TRBJ2-7; D might be TRBD1 (6 bases). With 9 bases removed from V and 4 bases from J, the gap between germline ends came to 16 bases. The CDR3 runs 13 residues. Germline-derived CDR1 and CDR2 are LNHDA and SQIVND (reference sequence). Written as DNA, the CDR3 is TGTGCCAGCAGCTACAGGGTGGAATACGAGCAGTACTTC. This sequence encodes CASSYRVEYEQYF.

The chain recombines TRBV21-1 with TRBJ2-5; TRBD1, the table's D call, was not compared with the DNA. TRBV21-1 is assigned pseudogene status. The CDR3 extends over 15 amino acids. CDR3 in DNA: TGTGCCAGCAGCCGAGGAGACAGAAAGAGAAGGGCCCAGTACTTC. Amino acids: CASSRGDRKRRAQYF.

This clone came up a few times. This sequence joins TRBV2 and TRBJ1-6; D is unclear. Germline V CDR1 and CDR2: SNHLY, FYNNEI. The V and J ends lost 6 bases and 7 bases respectively, with 7 bases between them. This CDR3 has 12 amino acids. CDR3 DNA sequence: TGTGCCAGCAGCAACACGAATTCACCCCTCCACTTT. Encoded protein: CASSNTNSPLHF.

The chain couples TRBV5-1 to TRBJ1-4, with a weak D call TRBD1 (5 bases). Trimming pared 4 bases from V and 8 bases from J, leaving 18 bases between. Germline V gives CDR1 SGHRS, CDR2 YFSETQ. This CDR3 contains 15 residues. CDR3: CASSPGGMLDEKLFF. CDR3 nucleotide sequence: TGCGCCAGCAGCCCGGGGGGGATGCTGGACGAAAAACTGTTTTTT.

A few counts support this clone. This chain uses TRBV5-1 with TRBJ2-7; tentatively, D is TRBD2 (6 bases). CDR1 and CDR2 from the germline V gene are SGHRS and YFSETQ. The CDR3 is made up of 15 amino acids. Trimming pared 0 bases from V and 3 bases from J, leaving 13 bases between. CDR3 in amino acids: CASSLDGGPSYEQYF. CDR3 coding DNA: TGCGCCAGCAGCTTGGACGGGGGTCCTAGCTACGAGCAGTACTTC.

This chain connects TRBV4-2 to TRBJ2-1, with 12 bases that match TRBD2. CDR3 length: 15 residues. Looked up from germline, CDR1 is LGHNA and CDR2 is YNFKEQ. V shed 5 bases, J shed 15 bases, and the junction held 14 bases outside the gene matches. Written as DNA, the CDR3 is TGTGCCAGCAGCTCTAGCGGGGGGGCCATATACTCTCCGTTCTTC. This sequence encodes CASSSSGGAIYSPFF.

In this sample, this clone turned up many times. The chain recombines TRBV4-3 with TRBJ2-3, with 8 bases fitting TRBD1. V lost 1 base to trimming and J lost 7 bases; unmatched junction nucleotides: 7. The length of the CDR3 is 15 residues. The germline V gene has CDR1 LGHNA and CDR2 YSLEER. CDR3 nucleotide sequence: TGCGCCAGCAGCCAAGCCGGACAGGGATGGCATACGCAGTATTTT. Amino acids: CASSQAGQGWHTQYF.

The gene calls are TRBV7-2 and TRBJ2-7; the match to TRBD2 covers 10 bases. The CDR3 spans 14 residues. The trim removed 2 bases at V and 4 bases at J, leaving 2 bases unmatched. The germline V gene has CDR1 SGHTA and CDR2 FQGNSA. This chain's CDR3 is CASSLTSGKYEQYF. The CDR3 DNA reads TGTGCCAGCAGCTTAACTAGCGGGAAGTACGAGCAGTACTTC. Variable domain in full (rest from reference TRBV7-2 and TRBJ2-7): GAGVSQSPSNKVTEKGKDVELRCDPISGHTALYWYRQSLGQGLEFLIYFQGNSAPDKSGLPSDRFSAERTGGSVSTLTIQRTQQEDSAVYLCASSLTSGKYEQYFGPGTRLTVT.

This chain links TRBV7-9 with TRBJ1-4, with D unresolved. Trimming removed 4 bases from V and 10 bases from J, with 13 bases in between. The CDR3 has 13 residues. Germline values: CDR1 SEHNR, CDR2 FQNEAQ (reference sequence). DNA of the CDR3: TGTGCCAGCAGCTCATTCCGGGAGGGAAAACTGTTTTTT. It yields the protein CASSSFREGKLFF. The whole variable domain, remainder taken from reference TRBV7-9 and TRBJ1-4, is DTGVSQNPRHKITKRGQNVTFRCDPISEHNRLYWYRQTLGQGPEFLTYFQNEAQLEKSRLLSDRFSAERPKGSFSTLEIQRTEQGDSAMYLCASSSFREGKLFFGSGTQLSVL.

The chain employs TRBV6-5 and TRBJ2-7; 7 bases fit TRBD1. CDR3 length equals 14 residues. CDR1 is MNHEY, CDR2 SVGAGI, per germline. After removal of 5 bases from V and 6 bases from J, the junction contained 10 bases not matched to a gene. Here the CDR3 DNA reads TGTGCCAGCAGTGCTAGACAGGGAACAAGCGAGCAGTACTTC. Translated, it gives CASSARQGTSEQYF.

This clone has just a few counts. This CDR3 is also generated by other DNA sequences in the sample. The chain couples TRBV7-9 to TRBJ1-5; no clear D. Deletions cut 4 bases from V and 1 base from J, with 8 bases between. CDR1 is SEHNR, CDR2 FQNEAQ, per germline (reference sequence). This CDR3 has 14 residues. In DNA form, the CDR3 reads TGTGCCAGCAGCTCCCCCGGCAGCAATCAGCCCCAGCATTTT. Translating gives CASSSPGSNQPQHF.

The chain joins TRBV6-5 to TRBJ2-7; no clear D. Germline assignment: CDR1 MNHEY and CDR2 SVGAGI. The CDR3 sequence is 14 residues long. V was clipped by 6 bases and J by 2 bases, with 14 bases between them. CDR3 sequence reads: CASRGVDPPYEQYF. The CDR3 coding sequence is TGTGCCAGCAGGGGCGTGGACCCCCCCTACGAGCAGTACTTC.

This clone showed up just once. The rearrangement uses TRBV6-4 and TRBJ2-1, with D perhaps matching TRBD2 (6 bases). V was pared by 9 bases and J by 9 bases, with 18 bases between. The CDR3 covers 13 residues. Germline values: CDR1 MRHNA, CDR2 SNTAGT. CDR3 nucleotides: TGTGCCAGTCTCCGGGACTCAGCGATTGAGCAGTTCTTC. Residues: CASLRDSAIEQFF.

This clone was seen a few times. The chain has TRBV7-8 and TRBJ2-3; D is possibly TRBD2 (5 bases). Trimming stripped 1 base from V and 2 bases from J, with 7 bases between. The CDR3 spans 14 residues. CDR1 and CDR2 from the germline V gene are SGHVS and FQNEAQ. The CDR3 DNA sequence: TGTGCCAGCAGCTTAGAGACTACCACAGATACGCAGTATTTT. It specifies CASSLETTTDTQYF.